Reported below is one T cell receptor beta chain. The antigen is not known. The germline V gene has CDR1 GTSNPN and CDR2 SVGIG (reference sequence). V dropped 0 bases and J dropped 6; count of bases not matched to a gene: 8. This CDR3 is 15 amino acids long. The source of the sample is a study of CD8 T cells in ankylosing spondylitis. The study's findings and limits: A motif of eight highly homologous TCR beta variants was seen as apparently characteristic of ankylosing spondylitis blood.

TCRdb reprocessed the 5' RACE reads via MiXCR and lists one record per CDR3 protein. The sample shows around 440,000 distinct CDR3 sequences, about 15% of them seen only once. The sequence came from a male donor with ankylosing spondylitis. Sequencing was performed on blood, either unsorted or a sorted T cell fraction (not recorded which). The chain has TRBV30 and TRBJ1-1, with 9 bases that match TRBD1. Here the CDR3 reads CAWSVWDRVEPEAFF. CDR3 nucleotides: TGTGCCTGGAGTGTGTGGGACAGGGTCGAACCTGAAGCTTTCTTT.